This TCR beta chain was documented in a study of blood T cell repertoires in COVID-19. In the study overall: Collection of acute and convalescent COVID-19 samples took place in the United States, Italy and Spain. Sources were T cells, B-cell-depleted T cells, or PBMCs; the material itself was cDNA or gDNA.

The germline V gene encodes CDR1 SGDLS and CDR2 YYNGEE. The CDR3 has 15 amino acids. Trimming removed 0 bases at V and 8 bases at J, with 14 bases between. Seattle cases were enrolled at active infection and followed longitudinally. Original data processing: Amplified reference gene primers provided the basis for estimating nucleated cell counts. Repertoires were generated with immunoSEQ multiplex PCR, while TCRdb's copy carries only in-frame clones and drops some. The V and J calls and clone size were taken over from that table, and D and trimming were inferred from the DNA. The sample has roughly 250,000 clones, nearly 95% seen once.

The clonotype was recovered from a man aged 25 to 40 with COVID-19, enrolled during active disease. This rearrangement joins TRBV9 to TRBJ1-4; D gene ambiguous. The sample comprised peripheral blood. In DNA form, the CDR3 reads TGTGCCAGCAGCGTAGGCGGGGAGACTAGAGAAAAACTGTTTTTT. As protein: CASSVGGETREKLFF.